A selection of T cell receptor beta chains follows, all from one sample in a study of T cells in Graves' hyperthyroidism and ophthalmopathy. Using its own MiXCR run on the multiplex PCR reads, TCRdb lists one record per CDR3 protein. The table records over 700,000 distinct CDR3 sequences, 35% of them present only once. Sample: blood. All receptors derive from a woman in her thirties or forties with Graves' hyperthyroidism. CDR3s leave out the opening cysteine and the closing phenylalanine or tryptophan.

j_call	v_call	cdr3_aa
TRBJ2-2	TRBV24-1	ATRAAGDTGELF
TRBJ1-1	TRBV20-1	SAIDHRVATEAF
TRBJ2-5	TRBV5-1	ASKLVRGPGDETQY
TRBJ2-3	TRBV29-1	SVGLAYTDTQY
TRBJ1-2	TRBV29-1	SVRAEGGYT
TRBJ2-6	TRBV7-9	ASSLQSSGANVLT
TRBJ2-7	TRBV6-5	ASSYSKLGTELYEQY
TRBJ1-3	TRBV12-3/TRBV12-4	ASSRMDRESGNTIY
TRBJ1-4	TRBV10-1	ASSESYATNEKLF
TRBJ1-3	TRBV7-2	ASSLGAVLGNTIY
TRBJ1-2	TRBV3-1	ASSPRQTGGYT
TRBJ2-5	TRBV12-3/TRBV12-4	ASSLGQTMEY
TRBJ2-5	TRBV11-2	ASSRGRTSETQY
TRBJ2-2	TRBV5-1	ASSLGGQGRRDTPAGELF
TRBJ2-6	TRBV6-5	ASSYTGGSGANVLT
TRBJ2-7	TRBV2	ASSDAGGISQQY
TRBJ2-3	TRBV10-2	ASSEYGRGRDTQY
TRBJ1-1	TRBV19	ASSIGPSAEAF
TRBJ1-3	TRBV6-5	ASNPVSGNTIY
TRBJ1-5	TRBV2	ASREDPSNQPQH
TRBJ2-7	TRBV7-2	ASSQVAGGLHEQY
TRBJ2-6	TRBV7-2	ASSFRRGGILAAGANVLT
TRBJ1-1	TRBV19	ASLSFVGYTEAF
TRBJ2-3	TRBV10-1	ASSEWTRTDTQY
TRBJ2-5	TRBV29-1	SFAGAAGGPETQY
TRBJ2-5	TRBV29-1	SVFQGVRETQY
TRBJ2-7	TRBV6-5	ASTSRTGAEQY
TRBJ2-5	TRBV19	ASSTLDPGETQY
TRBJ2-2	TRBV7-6	ASSIGRGPDTGELF
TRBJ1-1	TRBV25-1	ASRQRAGQMNTEAF
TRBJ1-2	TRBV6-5	ASGPNKMDRGNYGYT
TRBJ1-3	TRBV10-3	AINSGTGGRQVGNTIY
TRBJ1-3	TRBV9	ASSFSSGGGNTIY
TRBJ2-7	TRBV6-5	ASSYADQAYEQY
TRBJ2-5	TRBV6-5	ASSSSSQTQY
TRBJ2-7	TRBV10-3	AISDPGGEQY
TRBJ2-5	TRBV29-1	SVEDPEREAQEAQY
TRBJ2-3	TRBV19	ASSIQGLPGYTDTQY
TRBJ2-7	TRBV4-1	ASSHDRTGDSSYEQY
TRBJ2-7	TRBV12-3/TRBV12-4	ASRGTEEQY
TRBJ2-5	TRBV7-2	ASSFDREGETQY
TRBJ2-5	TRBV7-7	ASTLGSSYGETQY
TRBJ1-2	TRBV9	ASSLGSGAYGYT
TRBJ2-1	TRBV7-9	ASSQTSGINNEQF
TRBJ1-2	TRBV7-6	ASSQSDDRGSTHYYGYT
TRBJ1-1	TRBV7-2	ASSLYGVGRNTEAF
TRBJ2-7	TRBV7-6	ASSLGGAHEQY
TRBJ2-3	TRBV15	ATSRGSGTSGMAQY
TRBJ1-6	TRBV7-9	ASSPGTANSPLH
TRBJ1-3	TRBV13	ASSPDASGNTIY
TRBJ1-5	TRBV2	ASNTDLRAPQH